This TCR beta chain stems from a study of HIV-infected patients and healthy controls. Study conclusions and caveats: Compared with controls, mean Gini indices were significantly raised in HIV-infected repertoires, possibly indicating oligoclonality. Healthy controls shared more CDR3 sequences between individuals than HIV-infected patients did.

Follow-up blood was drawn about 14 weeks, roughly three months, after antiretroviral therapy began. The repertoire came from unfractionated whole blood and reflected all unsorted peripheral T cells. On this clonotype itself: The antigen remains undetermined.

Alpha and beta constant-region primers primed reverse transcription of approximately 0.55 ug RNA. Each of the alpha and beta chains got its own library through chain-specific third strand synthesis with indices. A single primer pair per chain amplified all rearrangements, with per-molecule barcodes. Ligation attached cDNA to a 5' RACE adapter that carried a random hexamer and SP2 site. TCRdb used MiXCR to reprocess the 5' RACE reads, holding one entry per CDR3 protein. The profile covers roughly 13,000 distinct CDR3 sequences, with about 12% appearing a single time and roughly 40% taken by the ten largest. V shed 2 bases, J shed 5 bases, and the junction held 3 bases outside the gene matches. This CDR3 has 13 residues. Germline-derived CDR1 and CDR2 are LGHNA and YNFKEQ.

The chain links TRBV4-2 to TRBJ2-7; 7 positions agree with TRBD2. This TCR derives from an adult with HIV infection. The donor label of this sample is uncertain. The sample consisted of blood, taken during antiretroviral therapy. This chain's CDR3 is CASSQLSGNEQYF. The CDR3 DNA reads TGTGCCAGCAGCCAATTAAGCGGGAACGAGCAGTACTTC.